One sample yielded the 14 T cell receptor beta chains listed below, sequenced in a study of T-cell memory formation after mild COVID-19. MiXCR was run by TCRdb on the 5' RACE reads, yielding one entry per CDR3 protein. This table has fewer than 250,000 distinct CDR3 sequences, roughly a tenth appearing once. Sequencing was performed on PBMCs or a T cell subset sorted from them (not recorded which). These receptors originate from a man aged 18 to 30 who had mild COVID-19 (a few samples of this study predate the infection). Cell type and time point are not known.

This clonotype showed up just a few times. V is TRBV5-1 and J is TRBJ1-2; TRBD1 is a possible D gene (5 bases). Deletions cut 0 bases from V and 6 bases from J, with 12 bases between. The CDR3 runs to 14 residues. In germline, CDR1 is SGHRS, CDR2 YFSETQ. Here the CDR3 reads CASSLGGPRDGYTF. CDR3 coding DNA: TGCGCCAGCAGCTTGGGTGGACCCAGGGATGGCTACACCTTC.

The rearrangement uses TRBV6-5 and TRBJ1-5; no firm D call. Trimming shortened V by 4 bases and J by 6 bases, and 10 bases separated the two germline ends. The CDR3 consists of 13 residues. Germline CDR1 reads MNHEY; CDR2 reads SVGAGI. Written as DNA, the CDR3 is TGTGCCAGCAGTTTTCAGTGGGGTCAGCCCCAGCATTTT. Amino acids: CASSFQWGQPQHF.

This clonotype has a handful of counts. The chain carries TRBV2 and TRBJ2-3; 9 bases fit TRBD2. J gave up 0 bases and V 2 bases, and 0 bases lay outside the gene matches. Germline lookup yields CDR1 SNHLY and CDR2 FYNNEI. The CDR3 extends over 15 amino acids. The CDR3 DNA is TGTGCCAGCAGTGAACTAGCGGGAAGCACAGATACGCAGTATTTT. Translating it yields CASSELAGSTDTQYF.

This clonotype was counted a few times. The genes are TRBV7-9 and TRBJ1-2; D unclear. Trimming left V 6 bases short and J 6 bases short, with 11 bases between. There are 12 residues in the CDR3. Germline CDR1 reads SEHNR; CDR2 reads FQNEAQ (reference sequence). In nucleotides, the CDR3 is TGTGCCAGCAGGGCCCTTGCGGATGGCTACACCTTC. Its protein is CASRALADGYTF.

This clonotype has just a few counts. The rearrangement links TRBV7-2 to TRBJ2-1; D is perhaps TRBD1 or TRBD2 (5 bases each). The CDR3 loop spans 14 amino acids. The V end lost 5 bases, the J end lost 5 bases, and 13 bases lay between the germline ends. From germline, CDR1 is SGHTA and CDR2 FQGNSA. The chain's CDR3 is CASSAGTDHNEQFF. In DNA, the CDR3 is TGTGCCAGCAGCGCCGGGACCGACCACAATGAGCAGTTCTTC.

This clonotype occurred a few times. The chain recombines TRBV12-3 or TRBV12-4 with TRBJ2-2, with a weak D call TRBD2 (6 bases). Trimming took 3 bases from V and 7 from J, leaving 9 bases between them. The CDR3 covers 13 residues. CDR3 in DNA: TGTGCCAGCAGTTTGAGGGAGGTCGGGGAGCTGTTTTTT. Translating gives CASSLREVGELFF.

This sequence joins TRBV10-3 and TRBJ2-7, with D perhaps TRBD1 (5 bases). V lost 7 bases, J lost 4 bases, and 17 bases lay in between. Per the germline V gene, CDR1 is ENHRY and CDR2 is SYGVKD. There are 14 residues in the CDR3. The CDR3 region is CAINPDETAYEQYF. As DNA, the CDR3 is TGTGCCATCAATCCCGACGAGACAGCTTACGAGCAGTACTTC.

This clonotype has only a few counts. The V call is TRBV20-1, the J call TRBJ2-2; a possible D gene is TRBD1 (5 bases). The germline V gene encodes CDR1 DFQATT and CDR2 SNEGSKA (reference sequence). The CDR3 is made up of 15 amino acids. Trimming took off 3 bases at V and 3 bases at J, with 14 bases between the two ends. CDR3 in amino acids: CSARSAGWDTGELFF. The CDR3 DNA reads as TGCAGTGCTAGGTCCGCAGGGTGGGACACCGGGGAGCTGTTTTTT.

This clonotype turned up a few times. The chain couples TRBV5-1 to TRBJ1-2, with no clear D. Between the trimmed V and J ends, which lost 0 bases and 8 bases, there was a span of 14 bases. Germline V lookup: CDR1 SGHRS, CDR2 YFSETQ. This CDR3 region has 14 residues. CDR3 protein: CASSLAQGSLGYTF. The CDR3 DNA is TGCGCCAGCAGCTTGGCCCAAGGGTCCTTGGGCTACACCTTC.

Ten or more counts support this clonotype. The chain's CDR3 is CASQTGSLADTQYF. The DNA of the CDR3 is TGCGCCAGCCAAACCGGCAGTTTGGCAGATACGCAGTATTTT. V usage is TRBV5-1 and J usage is TRBJ2-3; D not resolved. Germline V gene data show CDR1 as SGHRS and CDR2 as YFSETQ. This CDR3 is built from 14 residues. Between the trimmed V and J ends, which lost 7 bases and 4 bases, there was a span of 16 bases.

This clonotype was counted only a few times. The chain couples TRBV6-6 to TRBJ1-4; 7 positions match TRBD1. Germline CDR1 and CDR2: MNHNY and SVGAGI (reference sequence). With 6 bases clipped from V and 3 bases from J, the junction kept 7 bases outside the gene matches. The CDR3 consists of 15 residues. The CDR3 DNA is TGTGCCAGCAGGGAGACAGGGAGAGCTAATGAAAAACTGTTTTTT. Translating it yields CASRETGRANEKLFF.

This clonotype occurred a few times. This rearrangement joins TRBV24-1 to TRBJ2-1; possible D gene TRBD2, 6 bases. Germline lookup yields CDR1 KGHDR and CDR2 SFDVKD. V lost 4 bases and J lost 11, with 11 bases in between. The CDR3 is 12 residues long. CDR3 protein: CATSDPRGKQFF. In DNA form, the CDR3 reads TGTGCCACCAGTGACCCCCGGGGGAAGCAGTTCTTC.

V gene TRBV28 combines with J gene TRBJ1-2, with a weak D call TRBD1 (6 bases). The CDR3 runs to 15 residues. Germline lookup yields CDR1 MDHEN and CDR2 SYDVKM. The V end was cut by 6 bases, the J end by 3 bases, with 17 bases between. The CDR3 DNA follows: TGTGCCAGCAGAGAAGCGGGGGCGACGGACTATGGCTACACCTTC. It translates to CASREAGATDYGYTF.

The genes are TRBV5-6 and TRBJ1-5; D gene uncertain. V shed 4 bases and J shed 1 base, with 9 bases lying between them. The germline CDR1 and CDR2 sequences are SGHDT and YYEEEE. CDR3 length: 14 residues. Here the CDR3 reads CASSPGLSNQPQHF. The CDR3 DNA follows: TGTGCCAGCAGCCCCGGCTTAAGCAATCAGCCCCAGCATTTT. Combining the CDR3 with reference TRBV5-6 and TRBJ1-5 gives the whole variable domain DAGVTQSPTHLIKTRGQQVTLRCSPKSGHDTVSWYQQALGQGPQFIFQYYEEEERQRGNFPDRFSGHQFPNYSSELNVNALLLGDSALYLCASSPGLSNQPQHFGDGTRLSIL.